The rows below give T cell receptor beta chains drawn from one sample of a study of blood T cell repertoires in COVID-19. Clones were sequenced by immunoSEQ multiplex PCR, and TCRdb holds only the in-frame ones, with some missing. The sample yields about 110,000 clones, under 80% seen once. Sequencing was done on a sample of peripheral blood. The source of these receptors is a man between 65 and 79 years old with active or convalescent COVID-19. Both conserved end residues are part of each CDR3.

j_gene	v_gene	CDR3aa
TRBJ2-3	TRBV9	CASSMGPTGERDTQYF
TRBJ1-1	TRBV9	CASSVAGGHTEAFF
TRBJ2-2	TRBV28	CASSHFSGNTGELFF
TRBJ1-2	TRBV5-1	CASSVGDRGHGYTF
TRBJ2-1	TRBV3-1/TRBV3-2	CASSQDWADEQFF
TRBJ1-4	TRBV5-1	CASSSLPNEKLFF
TRBJ2-7	TRBV18	CASSPRLAGGPIHPEQYF
TRBJ2-5	TRBV5-4	CASSPRGLAGERDQETQYF
TRBJ1-5	TRBV28	CASSMTGVGNQPQHF
TRBJ2-1	TRBV7-9	CASSLDGDGKFF
TRBJ2-4	TRBV11-2	CASSLIWTGGNIQYF
TRBJ1-6	TRBV24-1	CATRDGEYSPLHF
TRBJ2-6	TRBV5-1	CASSLGLLSGANVLTF
TRBJ1-3	TRBV6-6	CASRGAGNTIYF
TRBJ2-1	TRBV6-1	CASSPLRGEQFF
TRBJ1-2	TRBV5-5	CASSLTGDYGYTF
TRBJ2-1	TRBV29-1	CSVVPRGGNNEQFF
TRBJ1-4	TRBV5-5	CASSMTGGLEKLFF
TRBJ2-5	TRBV15	CATSRDSGAETQYF
TRBJ2-1	TRBV19	CASTTGGVAYNEQFF
TRBJ1-1	TRBV5-1	CASRGRGLGDTEAFF
TRBJ1-4	TRBV6-5	CASSPGGNEKLFF
TRBJ2-5	TRBV27	CASSLSVSTSGRQTQYF
TRBJ2-1	TRBV5-1	CASSNQGAFSYNEQFF
TRBJ2-1	TRBV19	CASRSGGSYNEQFF
TRBJ1-3	TRBV25-1	CASSGFIRDSGNTIYF
TRBJ2-3	TRBV5-4	CASSLALGGRESTDTQYF
TRBJ1-2	TRBV5-1	CASSLTGSYGYTF
TRBJ1-2	TRBV5-1	CASSLAGVPNYGYTF
TRBJ2-7	TRBV6-5	CASSTEYEQYF